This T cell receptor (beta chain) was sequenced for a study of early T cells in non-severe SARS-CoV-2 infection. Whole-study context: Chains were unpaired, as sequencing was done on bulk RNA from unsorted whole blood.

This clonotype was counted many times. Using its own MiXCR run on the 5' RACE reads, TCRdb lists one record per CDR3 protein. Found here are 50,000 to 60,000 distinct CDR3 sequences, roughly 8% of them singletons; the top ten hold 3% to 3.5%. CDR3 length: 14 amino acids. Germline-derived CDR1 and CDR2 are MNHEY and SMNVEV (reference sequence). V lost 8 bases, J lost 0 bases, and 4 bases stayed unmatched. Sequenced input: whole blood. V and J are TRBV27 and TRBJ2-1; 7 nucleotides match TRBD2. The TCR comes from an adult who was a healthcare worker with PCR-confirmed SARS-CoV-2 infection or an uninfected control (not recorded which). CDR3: CASASGNSYNEQFF. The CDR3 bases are TGTGCCAGCGCGAGCGGGAACTCCTACAATGAGCAGTTCTTC.